One TCR beta chain is described in this entry. The data originate from a study of CD8 T cells in Susac syndrome. The CDR3 totals 13 residues. The germline V gene has CDR1 MGHRA and CDR2 YSYEKL. V was trimmed by 1 base and J by 10 bases, leaving 11 bases between them. The multiple sclerosis control group was made up of treatment-naive patients with stable or active relapsing-remitting disease. FACS enriched CD8+ TEMRA cells, while bulk CD8+ and CD4+ were negatively isolated. When the RNA was reverse transcribed, random hexamers were used with an input of roughly 0.5 to 1 ug. A single record per CDR3 protein comes from TCRdb applying MiXCR to the immunoSEQ multiplex PCR reads. The data hold approximately 230,000 distinct CDR3 sequences, with 80% to 95% observed a single time.

The rearrangement uses TRBV4-1 and TRBJ2-1; D is unclear. Sequencing was done on a sample of CD4+ T cells from PBMCs. The TCR comes from a human donor with multiple sclerosis. The DNA for the CDR3 is TGCGCCAGCAGCCAAGTTTTCCGCTTCGAGCAGTTCTTC. This translates into CASSQVFRFEQFF.